The 13 T cell receptor beta chains below come from one sample, sequenced in a study of identical twins. TCRdb ran MiXCR on the 5' RACE reads and lists one entry per CDR3 protein. In the table there are 1,800,000 or so distinct CDR3 sequences, around 29% of which are singletons. The sample comprised cord blood. The receptors were gathered from a newborn girl in good health.

This chain joins TRBV7-8 and TRBJ2-3; 9 bases match TRBD1. The junction had 4 bases not matched to a gene; V was cut back by 1 base and J by 2 bases. This CDR3 comprises 16 residues. Germline CDR1 SGHVS, CDR2 FQNEAQ. The CDR3 loop reads CASSLEDRGFTDTQYF. Written as DNA, the CDR3 is TGTGCCAGCAGCTTAGAGGACAGGGGTTTCACAGATACGCAGTATTTT.

Comments on this clonotype: A read error may account for a junction end that differs from germline. The chain has TRBV5-1 and TRBJ2-7; D may be TRBD2 (5 bases). The CDR3 runs to 12 residues. From germline, CDR1 is SGHRS and CDR2 YFSETQ. CDR3: CASSLLGDEHYF. CDR3 nucleotides: TGCGCCAGCAGCTTGCTGGGAGACGAGCACTACTTC.

Comments on this clonotype: The germline gene is not matched at one end of the junction; a read error may be the cause. The chain uses TRBV20-1 and TRBJ1-1; TRBD1 matches at 9 bases. Germline CDR1 is DFQATT and CDR2 is SNEGSKA (reference sequence). This CDR3 has 18 residues. The CDR3 protein is CSARVTDRPYRGHTEAFF. The CDR3, as DNA: TGTAGTGCTAGAGTCACCGACCGGCCCTACAGGGGGCACACTGAAGCTTTCTTT.

The chain combines TRBV12-3 or TRBV12-4 with TRBJ2-7; 10 bases align to TRBD2. The end of the DNA fits TRBJ2-1 better, so the J call may be wrong. This CDR3 comprises 17 residues. CDR3 DNA: TGTGCCAGCAGTCGGTTATACATAGCGGGAGGATCCTACGAGCAGTTCTTC. Its translation is CASSRLYIAGGSYEQFF.

In regard to this clonotype: Its ends do not fully match the called genes, so a read error is possible. The rearrangement links TRBV12-3 or TRBV12-4 to TRBJ1-5, with D unclear. This CDR3 has 15 residues. The CDR3 nucleotides read TGTGCCAGCAGTGTAGGACGGAGGACCAATCGGCCCCAGCATTTT. Translated, it gives CASSVGRRTNRPQHF.

This clonotype has more than one count but fewer than ten. This chain connects TRBV6-1 to TRBJ1-2; a possible D gene is TRBD1 (5 bases). The CDR3 totals 13 residues. Germline V gene data show CDR1 as MNHNS and CDR2 as SASEGT. V lost 1 base and J lost 5, with 8 bases in between. CDR3 amino acids: CASSEGTKYGYTF. The DNA of the CDR3 is TGTGCCAGCAGTGAAGGGACAAAATATGGCTACACCTTC.

A few counts support this clonotype. J is TRBJ1-2 and V is TRBV10-2; 7 positions agree with TRBD1. Germline V gene lookup returns CDR1 WSHSY and CDR2 SAAADI. The junction had 5 bases not matched to a gene; V was cut back by 6 bases and J by 4 bases. This CDR3 has 13 residues. The CDR3 sequence is CASRETGTYGYTF. The CDR3 nucleotides are TGCGCCAGCAGGGAGACAGGGACCTATGGCTACACCTTC.

This clonotype occurred a few times. The chain uses TRBV20-1 and TRBJ1-1; the D is unclear. CDR1 is DFQATT and CDR2 is SNEGSKA in the germline V gene (reference sequence). The V and J ends lost 4 bases and 4 bases respectively, with 10 bases between them. The CDR3 totals 12 residues. Here the CDR3 reads CSAILHSTEAFF. The DNA for the CDR3 is TGCAGTGCTATTCTCCACAGCACTGAAGCTTTCTTT.

As regards this clonotype: A much bigger clone sits one base away, suggesting this may be a read error. This rearrangement joins TRBV2 to TRBJ2-7; D perhaps matches TRBD1 (5 bases). Germline loops: CDR1 SNHLY, CDR2 FYNNEI. The CDR3 runs 13 residues. V lost 2 bases and J 7 bases, leaving 12 bases between the germline ends. The CDR3 is CASSETRADEQYF. In DNA, the CDR3 is TGTGCCAGCAGTGAAACCAGGGCCGATGAGCAGTACTTC.

This clonotype turned up a few times. V gene TRBV4-2 combines with J gene TRBJ2-1, with 11 bases fitting TRBD2. The CDR3 spans 15 residues. Per the germline V gene, CDR1 is LGHNA and CDR2 is YNFKEQ. Trimming at V came to 6 bases and at J to 7 bases, leaving 8 bases not matched to a gene. The CDR3 reads CASSLLAGEGNEQFF. CDR3 in DNA: TGTGCCAGCAGTCTACTAGCGGGGGAGGGAAATGAGCAGTTCTTC.

This clonotype was counted a few times. The genes are TRBV12-3 or TRBV12-4 and TRBJ1-2, with D possibly matching TRBD1 (6 bases). Trimming left V 5 bases short and J 4 bases short, with 17 bases between. The CDR3 length is 15 residues. The CDR3 coding sequence is TGTGCCAGCAGTCCAAGTCGGGACATCGTCTATGGCTACACCTTC. Translating gives CASSPSRDIVYGYTF.

On this clonotype itself: It is likely a read error: a sequence one base away is far more abundant. The chain couples TRBV5-1 to TRBJ2-3, with D uncertain. CDR1 is SGHRS and CDR2 is YFSETQ in the germline V gene. CDR3 length: 13 residues. The CDR3 spells CTSSLVRTDTQYF. In DNA, the CDR3 is TGCACCAGCAGCTTGGTCCGCACAGATACGCAGTATTTT.

This clonotype has just a few counts. V is TRBV11-2 and J is TRBJ1-2, with 7 bases aligning to TRBD1. V lost 1 base and J lost 8; bases outside the gene matches: 7. The CDR3 spans 14 residues. The V gene's germline CDR1 is SGHAT and CDR2 FQNNGV. The CDR3 DNA reads as TGTGCCAGCAGCTTAGTATCCCGCAGGGGGGGCTACACCTTC. It yields the protein CASSLVSRRGGYTF. The full variable domain, with the rest looked up from reference TRBV11-2 and TRBJ1-2, is EAGVAQSPRYKIIEKRQSVAFWCNPISGHATLYWYQQILGQGPKLLIQFQNNGVVDDSQLPKDRFSAERLKGVDSTLKIQPAKLEDSAVYLCASSLVSRRGGYTFGSGTRLTVV.